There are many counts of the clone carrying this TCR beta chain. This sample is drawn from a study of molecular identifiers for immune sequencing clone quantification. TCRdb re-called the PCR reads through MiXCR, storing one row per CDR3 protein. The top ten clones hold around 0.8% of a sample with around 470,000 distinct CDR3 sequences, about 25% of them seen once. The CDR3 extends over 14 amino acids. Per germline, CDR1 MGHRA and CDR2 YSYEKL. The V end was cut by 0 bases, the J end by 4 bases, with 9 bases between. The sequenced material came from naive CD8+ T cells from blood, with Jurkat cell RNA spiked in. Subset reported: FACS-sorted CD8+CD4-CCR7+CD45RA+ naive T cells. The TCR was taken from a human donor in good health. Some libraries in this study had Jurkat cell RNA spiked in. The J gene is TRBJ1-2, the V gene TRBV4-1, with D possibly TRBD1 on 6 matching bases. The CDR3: CASSQDRGGYGYTF. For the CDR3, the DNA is TGCGCCAGCAGCCAAGACAGGGGAGGCTATGGCTACACCTTC.